This TCR beta chain stems from a study of shared clonotypes between healthy human individuals. Whole-study context: The composition of the donors was two women and a few men aged 18 to 49.

The V end was cut by 4 bases, the J end by 0 bases, with 16 bases between. The CDR3 covers 16 residues. CDR1 WNHNN and CDR2 SYGVQD come from the germline V gene (reference sequence). Produced via immunoSEQ multiplex PCR; TCRdb's table is partial and in-frame only. The table records a few million clones, 90% to 96% of them present only once. The rearrangement uses TRBV10-1 and TRBJ2-7, with D maybe TRBD1 (8 bases). The source is a man aged 18 to 29 in good health. Sequenced sample: naive CD4+ T cells sorted from blood. Stated subset: CD45RA+ positively selected. CDR3 region: CASSGPQGEGSYEQYF. DNA of the CDR3: TGCGCCAGCAGTGGGCCACAGGGGGAGGGCTCCTACGAGCAGTACTTC.